This entry lists 14 T cell receptor beta chains sequenced from one sample in a study of shared clonotypes between healthy human individuals. Measured with immunoSEQ multiplex PCR; TCRdb has only the in-frame clones, and not every one. The data hold some 1.1 million clones, with about 80% observed a single time. Sample: memory CD4+ T cells from PBMCs. Specified subset: CD45RA-negative fraction. These TCRs come from a man aged 18 to 30 in good health. Some clones in this sample may be carry-over from other donors' samples.

The rearrangement uses TRBV5-1 and TRBJ2-7; D gene uncertain. The V gene's germline CDR1 is SGHRS and CDR2 YFSETQ. Trimming took off 2 bases at V and 5 bases at J, with 8 bases between the two ends. This CDR3 is built from 12 residues. This CDR3 reads CASSFRSNEQYF. DNA of the CDR3: TGCGCCAGCAGCTTCCGGTCCAACGAGCAGTACTTC.

This clone has at least ten counts. This sequence joins TRBV4-1 and TRBJ2-1, with D tentatively TRBD1 or TRBD2 (5 bases each). The V end was cut by 4 bases, the J end by 2 bases, with 15 bases between. Germline V CDR1 and CDR2: MGHRA, YSYEKL. The CDR3 covers 16 residues. CDR3: CASSRDGDQTYNEQFF. In DNA, the CDR3 is TGCGCCAGCAGCCGTGATGGGGACCAGACCTACAATGAGCAGTTCTTC.

The CDR3 DNA follows: TGTGCCAGCAGTGAAGTCTTAGAAGATGGCTACACCTTC. It is translated as CASSEVLEDGYTF. The chain has TRBV6-1 and TRBJ1-2, with D uncertain. Germline lookup yields CDR1 MNHNS and CDR2 SASEGT. This CDR3 is built from 13 residues. Trimming removed 1 base at V and 6 bases at J, with 9 bases between.

The chain combines TRBV5-1 with TRBJ2-1; 11 bases are a match to TRBD2. The germline gives CDR1 SGHRS, CDR2 YFSETQ. The CDR3 totals 16 residues. J gave up 6 bases and V 0 bases, and 5 bases lay outside the gene matches. CDR3 in amino acids: CASSLVGSGRANEQFF. The DNA for the CDR3 is TGCGCCAGCAGCTTGGTAGGTAGCGGGAGGGCCAATGAGCAGTTCTTC.

This chain links TRBV5-3 with TRBJ1-4; TRBD1 matches 9 bases. TRBV5-3 is identified as an open reading frame with a role that is uncertain. This CDR3 has 12 amino acids. V shed 7 bases, J shed 16 bases, and the junction held 11 bases outside the gene matches. For the CDR3, the DNA is TGTGCCAGAGCAATTCGCGGGACAGGGAGGTTTTTT. It codes for CARAIRGTGRFF.

The J gene is TRBJ1-5, the V gene TRBV18; no definite D call. This CDR3 is 13 amino acids long. CDR1 and CDR2 from the germline V gene are KGHSH and LQKENI. Trimming pared 3 bases from V and 5 bases from J, leaving 8 bases between. CDR3 DNA: TGTGCCAGCTCACCTACCTTGGATCAGCCCCAGCATTTT. Translating gives CASSPTLDQPQHF.

The rearrangement uses TRBV2 and TRBJ2-1; possibly TRBD1 for D (5 bases). Trimming took off 7 bases at V and 2 bases at J, with 9 bases between the two ends. The CDR3 length is 13 residues. Germline V gives CDR1 SNHLY, CDR2 FYNNEI. The CDR3 sequence is CASIAGTYNEQFF. CDR3 DNA sequence: TGTGCCAGCATCGCAGGGACCTACAATGAGCAGTTCTTC. The whole variable domain, filled in from reference TRBV2 and TRBJ2-1, reads EPEVTQTPSHQVTQMGQEVILRCVPISNHLYFYWYRQILGQKVEFLVSFYNNEISEKSEIFDDQFSVERPDGSNFTLKIRSTKLEDSAMYFCASIAGTYNEQFFGPGTRLTVL.

This chain joins TRBV4-1 and TRBJ2-2, with a weak D call TRBD1 (5 bases). The germline gives CDR1 MGHRA, CDR2 YSYEKL. The CDR3 loop spans 15 amino acids. V was pared by 5 bases and J by 5 bases, with 15 bases between. CDR3 sequence: CASSSTPKGTGELFF. The CDR3, as DNA: TGCGCCAGCAGCTCCACTCCGAAGGGGACCGGGGAGCTGTTTTTT.

This clone came up many times. This chain connects TRBV28 to TRBJ2-5; D not resolved. Germline V lookup: CDR1 MDHEN, CDR2 SYDVKM. The CDR3 sequence is 14 residues long. V was shortened by 3 bases and J by 4 bases, with 12 bases between the two germline ends. DNA for the CDR3: TGTGCCAGCAGTTTTAGAAGCTCCTCAGAGACCCAGTACTTC. Translating it yields CASSFRSSSETQYF. Based on the CDR3 plus reference TRBV28 and TRBJ2-5, the full variable domain is DVKVTQSSRYLVKRTGEKVFLECVQDMDHENMFWYRQDPGLGLRLIYFSYDVKMKEKGDIPEGYSVSREKKERFSLILESASTNQTSMYLCASSFRSSSETQYFGPGTRLLVL.

The CDR3 protein is CASSVGWRGNTGELFF. CDR3 in DNA: TGTGCCAGCAGCGTAGGTTGGCGGGGGAACACCGGGGAGCTGTTTTTT. The gene calls are TRBV9 and TRBJ2-2; a possible D gene is TRBD2 (6 bases). Germline CDR1 is SGDLS and CDR2 is YYNGEE. This CDR3 spans 16 amino acids. V was clipped by 0 bases and J by 1 base, with 10 bases between them. Full variable domain (outside the CDR3, taken from reference TRBV9 and TRBJ2-2): DSGVTQTPKHLITATGQRVTLRCSPRSGDLSVYWYQQSLDQGLQFLIQYYNGEERAKGNILERFSAQQFPDLHSELNLSSLELGDSALYFCASSVGWRGNTGELFFGEGSRLTVL.

This clone is categorized as medium-sized. V usage is TRBV5-1 and J usage is TRBJ1-1, with a possible D match to TRBD1 (5 bases). V was pared by 3 bases and J by 0 bases, with 9 bases between. The CDR3 contains 14 residues. CDR1 is SGHRS and CDR2 is YFSETQ in the germline V gene. DNA of the CDR3: TGCGCCAGCAGCTCGGGACTCATGAACACTGAAGCTTTCTTT. Translation gives CASSSGLMNTEAFF.

The V gene is TRBV13, the J gene TRBJ2-3; tentative D call: TRBD1 (5 bases). V was pared by 7 bases and J by 1 base, with 18 bases between. This CDR3 is built from 16 residues. Germline V gives CDR1 PRHDT, CDR2 FYEKMQ (reference sequence). Here the CDR3 reads CASTLRTTRGTDTQYF. DNA of the CDR3: TGTGCCAGCACGTTAAGAACCACCAGGGGCACAGATACGCAGTATTTT.

This clone was observed a single time. The chain combines TRBV5-1 with TRBJ1-1; 11 bases agree with TRBD1. V was clipped by 4 bases and J by 6 bases; unmatched bases: 5. The CDR3 length is 14 residues. Germline CDR1 reads SGHRS; CDR2 reads YFSETQ. In nucleotides, the CDR3 is TGCGCCAGCAGCCCGGGACAGGGGGAGGCTGAAGCTTTCTTT. Amino acid sequence: CASSPGQGEAEAFF.

This clone has more than one count but fewer than ten. The V gene is TRBV7-7, the J gene TRBJ2-1, with 10 positions matching TRBD1. The ends lost 5 bases at V and 1 base at J; junction bases unmatched: 2. The CDR3 is 15 amino acids. Germline loops: CDR1 SSHAT, CDR2 FNYEAQ (reference sequence). The CDR3, as DNA: TGTGCCAGCAGCGAGGGACAGGGGTCCTACAATGAGCAGTTCTTC. This sequence encodes CASSEGQGSYNEQFF.